The rows below give T cell receptor beta chains drawn from one sample of a study of response to subunit inactivated influenza vaccine. TCRdb fed the RT-PCR reads into MiXCR, producing one record per CDR3 protein. The table lists some 520,000 distinct CDR3 sequences, 15% to 20% of them singletons. The sample consisted of CD4+ T cells sorted from PBMCs, taken 23 months after vaccination. These receptors came from a man in his fifties or sixties who received an inactivated influenza vaccine. The CDR3 runs from the conserved cysteine through the conserved F or W. D genes are given only for firm matches. Clone sizes are given selectively: once, few, many, or a class where the clone is expanded.

TRBJ2-1 | TRBV28 | few | TRBD1 | TGTGCCAGCAGCAACGCCCGGGACAGTGAGAGACGGGAGCAGTTCTTC | CASSNARDSERREQFF
TRBJ2-7 | TRBV11-2 | NA | NA | TGTGCCAGCAGCGGAGGGACCTTAATGACCGCGCAGTACGAGCAGTACTTC | CASSGGTLMTAQYEQYF
TRBJ2-2 | TRBV9 | NA | TRBD2 | TGTGCCAGCAGCGTAGAACCTAGCGGGGGCACCGGGGAGCTGTTTTTT | CASSVEPSGGTGELFF
TRBJ2-2 | TRBV9 | NA | NA | TGTGCCAGCAGCGTTTTTTCGGGGAACGGGGAGCTGTTTTTT | CASSVFSGNGELFF
TRBJ1-1 | TRBV5-1 | NA | NA | TGCGCCAGCAGCTCCCATCGAAGGGGGGGGACTGAAGCTTTCTTT | CASSSHRRGGTEAFF
TRBJ1-6 | TRBV5-1 | many | TRBD1 | TGCGCCAGCAGCTTCGGACAGGGGATTAATTCACCCCTCCACTTT | CASSFGQGINSPLHF
TRBJ2-7 | TRBV7-9 | NA | NA | TGTGCCAGCAGCTTAGGGCTTGGCAGCCTCTACGAGCAGTACTTC | CASSLGLGSLYEQYF
TRBJ1-1 | TRBV7-9 | few | NA | TGTGCCAGCAGCTTAACACTGCCTGAGGCTTTCTTT | CASSLTLPEAFF
TRBJ2-2 | TRBV7-3 | NA | TRBD2 | TGTGCCAGCAGCTTATGGGGAGGGGCGAACACCGGGGAGCTGTTTTTT | CASSLWGGANTGELFF
TRBJ1-1 | TRBV29-1 | NA | NA | TGCAGCGCACCACGGGACCCCGGGGGGGAAGCTTTCTTT | CSAPRDPGGEAFF
TRBJ2-5 | TRBV20-1 | NA | NA | TGCAGTGCTAGAGCCCCTTCTGAGACCCAGTACTTC | CSARAPSETQYF
TRBJ2-1 | TRBV6-2/TRBV6-3 | NA | NA | TGTGCCGTCAGCCGCACCAATGAGCAGTTCTTC | CAVSRTNEQFF
TRBJ1-2 | TRBV20-1 | NA | TRBD1 | TGCAGTGCTAGAGTCGACCGGACAGGGAACTATGGCTACACCTTC | CSARVDRTGNYGYTF
TRBJ1-4 | TRBV7-2 | NA | NA | TGTGCCAGCAGCTTAGGGCGGAGTGAAAAACTGTTTTTT | CASSLGRSEKLFF
TRBJ2-7 | TRBV28 | NA | NA | TGTGCCAGCAGCCGGGCGGGGCTCTACGAGCAGTACTTC | CASSRAGLYEQYF
TRBJ2-3 | TRBV5-1 | NA | NA | TGCGCCAGCAGCTTAGAAGGTCTCTCGGATACGCAGTATTTT | CASSLEGLSDTQYF
TRBJ2-2 | TRBV29-1 | NA | TRBD2 | TGCAGCGTTGGGACTAGCGGGAGTCGGGGCACCGGGGAGCTGTTTTTT | CSVGTSGSRGTGELFF
TRBJ2-7 | TRBV5-1 | many | TRBD2 | TGCGCCAGCAGTTACCTAGCGGGAGATTCCTACGAGCAGTACTTC | CASSYLAGDSYEQYF
TRBJ2-7 | TRBV18 | few | NA | TGTGCCAGCTCACCGGGTAATTACGAGCAGTACTTC | CASSPGNYEQYF
TRBJ2-2 | TRBV3-1 | NA | TRBD1 | TGTGCCAGCAGCCGGGACAGGTCCACGAACACCGGGGAGCTGTTTTTT | CASSRDRSTNTGELFF
TRBJ2-5 | TRBV5-1 | many | TRBD2 | TGCGCCAGCAGCTTAGGACTAGCGGGGGAACCTCAAGAGACCCAGTACTTC | CASSLGLAGEPQETQYF
TRBJ1-6 | TRBV7-2 | few | NA | TGTGCCAGCAGCTTCTGGAATTCACCCCTCCACTTT | CASSFWNSPLHF
TRBJ2-7 | TRBV9 | NA | NA | TGTGCCAGCAGCGTAGCTGGAGGCCCCCTCCACTTC | CASSVAGGPLHF
TRBJ2-6 | TRBV11-2 | NA | NA | TGTGCCAGCGGGCGTACGGGGGCCAACGTCCTGACTTTC | CASGRTGANVLTF
TRBJ1-1 | TRBV20-1 | NA | NA | TGCAGTGCTAGACATATACGGGGGAGGAGCACTGAAGCTTTCTTT | CSARHIRGRSTEAFF
TRBJ2-1 | TRBV4-2 | NA | TRBD2 | TGTGCCAGCAGCCTTACTTCGGGACTAGCGAACTACAATGAGCAGTTCTTC | CASSLTSGLANYNEQFF
TRBJ2-1 | TRBV30 | NA | NA | TGTGCCTGGAGTGTACTTGGTAGCGGACATTACAATGAGCAGTTCTTC | CAWSVLGSGHYNEQFF
TRBJ1-3 | TRBV7-2 | NA | NA | TGTGCCAGCAGCTTTGCCGTTTCTGGAAACACCATATATTTT | CASSFAVSGNTIYF
TRBJ2-7 | TRBV12-3/TRBV12-4 | many | TRBD2 | TGTGCCAGCAGTTTTTGGGCTAGCGGGGGGTACGAGCAGTACTTC | CASSFWASGGYEQYF
TRBJ2-3 | TRBV4-3 | NA | NA | TGCGCCAGCAGCCTCTGGGCTGGCCTGGTCGATACGCAGTATTTT | CASSLWAGLVDTQYF